Presented here are 32 T cell receptor beta chains from one specimen sequenced in a study of T cells in tuberculosis. Some clones are missing from TCRdb's copy, which holds only in-frame ones; the method was immunoSEQ multiplex PCR. The sample carries 20,000 to 25,000 clones, around 91% recorded once. The sequenced sample was PBMCs. These receptors all stem from a donor aged 10 to 29 with latent tuberculosis or without tuberculosis infection.

The chain joins TRBV15 to TRBJ1-6; no definite D call. The germline V and J ends were trimmed by 9 bases and 0 bases, with 9 bases remaining between them. Germline CDR1 reads LNHNV; CDR2 reads YYDKDF (reference sequence). The CDR3 has 14 residues. The CDR3 reads CATRASSYNSPLHF. The CDR3 DNA is TGTGCCACGAGGGCGAGCTCCTATAATTCACCCCTCCACTTT.

The chain is built from TRBV4-1 and TRBJ2-3; D might be TRBD2 (7 bases). Deletions cut 1 base from V and 6 bases from J, with 14 bases between. This CDR3 has 15 residues. Germline CDR1 MGHRA, CDR2 YSYEKL. Here the CDR3 DNA reads TGCGCCAGCAGCCAAGTTGGGGGGGCGGTGGATACGCAGTATTTT. Protein: CASSQVGGAVDTQYF.

This chain connects TRBV5-1 to TRBJ2-2; D is possibly TRBD2 (6 bases). This CDR3 has 16 amino acids. In germline, CDR1 is SGHRS, CDR2 YFSETQ. The V end was cut by 4 bases, the J end by 0 bases, with 13 bases between. The CDR3 nucleotides are TGCGCCAGCAGCCCCCCGGCGGGGTCGAACACCGGGGAGCTGTTTTTT. This translates into CASSPPAGSNTGELFF.

The chain joins TRBV10-3 to TRBJ1-2; D not resolved. Germline V CDR1 and CDR2: ENHRY, SYGVKD. The CDR3 sequence is 12 residues long. The V end was cut by 2 bases, the J end by 3 bases, with 4 bases between. The CDR3 reads CAISEQDYGYTF. CDR3 coding DNA: TGTGCCATCAGTGAGCAGGACTATGGCTACACCTTC.

The genes are TRBV11-2 and TRBJ2-1; 7 bases align to TRBD2. The trim removed 1 base at V and 7 bases at J, leaving 13 bases unmatched. There are 17 residues in the CDR3. Germline-derived CDR1 and CDR2 are SGHAT and FQNNGV. The chain's CDR3 is CASSLVDLAEQKNEQFF. CDR3 nucleotides: TGTGCCAGCAGCTTAGTCGACCTAGCGGAACAAAAAAATGAGCAGTTCTTC.

This clone has only a few counts. V usage is TRBV7-8 and J usage is TRBJ1-3; 10 bases line up with TRBD1. CDR1 SGHVS and CDR2 FQNEAQ come from the germline V gene. CDR3 length: 14 amino acids. V gave up 7 bases and J gave up 7 bases; unmatched junction bases: 7. CDR3 protein: CASNPDRGLNTIYF. Here the CDR3 DNA reads TGTGCCAGCAACCCCGACAGGGGGCTGAACACCATATATTTT.

The rearrangement links TRBV29-1 to TRBJ2-1, with D unresolved. The CDR3 loop spans 16 amino acids. Germline CDR1 SQVTM, CDR2 ANQGSEA. The V end lost 0 bases, the J end lost 5 bases, and 17 bases lay between the germline ends. CDR3 protein: CSVEDPVLIQHNEQFF. The DNA of the CDR3 is TGCAGCGTTGAAGATCCGGTCCTGATCCAACACAATGAGCAGTTCTTC.

This rearrangement joins TRBV6-5 to TRBJ2-3; the match to TRBD2 covers 10 bases. CDR3 length: 15 residues. Germline V gives CDR1 MNHEY, CDR2 SVGAGI. The trim removed 6 bases at V and 4 bases at J, leaving 7 bases unmatched. This CDR3 reads CASRNIAGGSDTQYF. The CDR3 region has the DNA TGTGCCAGCAGGAATATAGCGGGGGGTTCAGATACGCAGTATTTT.

J is TRBJ1-5 and V is TRBV5-1; weak D call: TRBD1 (6 bases). Trimming shortened V by 4 bases and J by 0 bases, and 8 bases separated the two germline ends. This CDR3 contains 14 residues. Germline V CDR1 and CDR2: SGHRS, YFSETQ. The CDR3 DNA reads as TGCGCCAGCAGCCGAGGGGGTAGCAATCAGCCCCAGCATTTT. This sequence encodes CASSRGGSNQPQHF.

This clone was observed a few times. J is TRBJ1-6 and V is TRBV13, with D maybe TRBD1 (6 bases). The V end lost 0 bases, the J end lost 9 bases, and 15 bases lay between the germline ends. The CDR3 totals 16 residues. Per germline, CDR1 PRHDT and CDR2 FYEKMQ (reference sequence). CDR3 bases: TGTGCCAGCAGCTTAGGGAGAGTGGGCAGGGGTTCACCCCTCCACTTT. Its translation is CASSLGRVGRGSPLHF.

The chain recombines TRBV5-4 with TRBJ2-2, with 8 bases identical to TRBD2. CDR3 length: 18 residues. V was pared by 8 bases and J by 2 bases, with 17 bases of the junction left unmatched. Looked up from germline, CDR1 is SGHNT and CDR2 is YYREEE (reference sequence). CDR3 region: CASSQPGAGGLNTGELFF. The CDR3 DNA is TGTGCCAGTAGCCAACCCGGGGCGGGGGGCCTTAACACCGGGGAGCTGTTTTTT.

Comments on this clone: One end of the junction is discordant with germline, which a read error may explain. The chain uses TRBV6-5 and TRBJ1-1; D is uncertain. Germline CDR1 reads MNHEY; CDR2 reads SVGAGI. This CDR3 is 13 amino acids long. CDR3 nucleotide sequence: TGTGCCACCAGTACCACCAACTCACCCCAAGCTTTCTTT. Its protein is CATSTTNSPQAFF.

V is TRBV23-1 and J is TRBJ2-3; perhaps TRBD2 as D (6 bases). TRBV23-1 is marked as an open reading frame, function uncertain. Between the trimmed V and J ends, which lost 4 bases and 3 bases, there was a span of 20 bases. This CDR3 is built from 17 residues. CDR3 sequence: CASSPEAAGSGTDTQYF. The CDR3 DNA is TGCGCCAGCAGTCCAGAAGCCGCGGGATCTGGGACAGATACGCAGTATTTT.

The V call is TRBV28, the J call TRBJ1-5; D gene ambiguous. CDR1 and CDR2 (germline): MDHEN, SYDVKM. The CDR3 is made up of 15 amino acids. V was cut by 6 bases and J by 2 bases, with 14 bases left in between. CDR3: CASSRGRVGNQPQHF. The DNA for the CDR3 is TGTGCCAGCAGCCGCGGGAGGGTAGGCAATCAGCCCCAGCATTTT.

The chain's CDR3 is CASSRGLAGGTNTGELFF. The CDR3 DNA reads TGTGCCAGCAGCCGAGGACTAGCGGGGGGGACGAACACCGGGGAGCTGTTTTTT. The chain carries TRBV7-2 and TRBJ2-2; TRBD2 agrees at 15 bases. CDR3 length equals 18 residues. J was trimmed by 0 bases and V by 5 bases; bases with no gene match: 4. Germline V gene data show CDR1 as SGHTA and CDR2 as FQGNSA.

The rearrangement joins TRBV9 to TRBJ2-7, with D possibly TRBD2 on 7 matching bases. Germline CDR1 SGDLS, CDR2 YYNGEE. This CDR3 is built from 13 residues. CDR3 protein: CPSPGAGRVEQYF. The DNA of the CDR3 is TGTCCCTCACCGGGGGCAGGGAGGGTCGAGCAGTACTTC.

The rearrangement uses TRBV5-6 and TRBJ2-3, with D perhaps TRBD2 (5 bases). Germline V gives CDR1 SGHDT, CDR2 YYEEEE. The CDR3 totals 15 residues. The ends were cut back, 4 bases at V and 0 bases at J, with 12 bases in the middle. The DNA of the CDR3 is TGTGCCAGCAGCCCCCGGACGGGGAGCACAGATACGCAGTATTTT. This encodes CASSPRTGSTDTQYF.

The genes are TRBV7-6 and TRBJ1-3; a possible D gene is TRBD1 (5 bases). V was trimmed by 5 bases and J by 1 base, leaving 21 bases between them. Germline CDR1 SGHVS, CDR2 FNYEAQ. The CDR3 extends over 18 amino acids. The CDR3 DNA reads TGTGCCAGCAGCCTCGGGGGTGGAGGCAGGCGGTCTGGAAACACCATATATTTT. It codes for CASSLGGGGRRSGNTIYF.

This chain links TRBV7-2 with TRBJ2-3; 7 bases line up with TRBD2. The germline CDR1 and CDR2 sequences are SGHTA and FQGNSA. The V and J ends lost 6 bases and 5 bases, in that order; junction bases with no gene match: 5. The CDR3 has 13 residues. CDR3 sequence (DNA): TGTGCCAGCAGACGGGGGGAGGAAGATACGCAGTATTTT. Encoded protein: CASRRGEEDTQYF. Based on the CDR3 plus reference TRBV7-2 and TRBJ2-3, the full variable domain is GAGVSQSPSNKVTEKGKDVELRCDPISGHTALYWYRQSLGQGLEFLIYFQGNSAPDKSGLPSDRFSAERTGGSVSTLTIQRTQQEDSAVYLCASRRGEEDTQYFGPGTRLTVL.

The chain is built from TRBV5-6 and TRBJ1-2, with D possibly being TRBD1 (6 bases). V was shortened by 1 base and J by 8 bases, with 15 bases between the two germline ends. Germline V CDR1 and CDR2: SGHDT, YYEEEE. The CDR3 covers 14 residues. CDR3 sequence reads: CASSLWQGPWGYTF. Written as DNA, the CDR3 is TGTGCCAGCAGCTTGTGGCAGGGGCCTTGGGGCTACACCTTC.

J is TRBJ1-2 and V is TRBV11-1; TRBD1 agrees at 9 bases. Germline CDR1 reads SGHAT; CDR2 reads FQDESV (reference sequence). Trimming cost V 8 bases and J 2 bases; bases outside gene matches: 9. The CDR3 spans 15 residues. CDR3 amino acids: CASGRRTGVNYGYTF. CDR3 bases: TGTGCCAGCGGACGGAGGACAGGGGTAAACTATGGCTACACCTTC.

The chain couples TRBV30 to TRBJ1-1; tentatively, D is TRBD1 (6 bases). The CDR3 consists of 12 residues. Germline CDR1 and CDR2: GTSNPN and SVGIG (reference sequence). V was pared by 3 bases and J by 8 bases, with 13 bases between. The CDR3 nucleotides are TGTGCCTGGAGCCAAATCGGGACAGAAGCTTTCTTT. Translating gives CAWSQIGTEAFF.

The genes are TRBV7-2 and TRBJ2-5; a weak D match, TRBD2 (5 bases). Germline V gene lookup returns CDR1 SGHTA and CDR2 FQGNSA. V lost 5 bases to trimming and J lost 5 bases, with 18 bases between them. CDR3 length equals 15 residues. The CDR3 bases are TGTGCCAGCAGCCCCGACTACGCCCTTTTGGAGACCCAGTACTTC. This codes for CASSPDYALLETQYF.

This clone has just a few counts. V gene TRBV6-5 combines with J gene TRBJ1-5, with D maybe TRBD1 (5 bases). The CDR3 totals 15 residues. The V end lost 6 bases, the J end lost 5 bases, and 17 bases lay between the germline ends. The germline CDR1 and CDR2 sequences are MNHEY and SVGAGI. As DNA, the CDR3 is TGTGCCAGCAGCCCGGGGGGAATGGGTGATCAGCCCCAGCATTTT. Its protein product is CASSPGGMGDQPQHF.

This clone was counted between two and nine times. This chain joins TRBV19 and TRBJ1-1; a weak D match, TRBD1 (5 bases). Germline V lookup: CDR1 LNHDA, CDR2 SQIVND (reference sequence). This CDR3 comprises 12 residues. Trimming pared 5 bases from V and 10 bases from J, leaving 14 bases between. CDR3 loop: CASSPGLLGAFF. The CDR3 DNA is TGTGCCAGTAGTCCGGGACTGTTGGGAGCTTTCTTT.

The J gene is TRBJ2-3, the V gene TRBV5-1, with D perhaps TRBD1 (5 bases). V dropped 2 bases and J dropped 8 bases, with 15 bases sitting between them. The CDR3 consists of 14 residues. Germline CDR1 SGHRS, CDR2 YFSETQ. CDR3 in amino acids: CASSFRGVGGTQYF. CDR3 nucleotides: TGCGCCAGCAGCTTTAGGGGCGTCGGCGGTACGCAGTATTTT.

The rearrangement links TRBV10-1 to TRBJ2-5; 7 nucleotides align to TRBD2. This CDR3 has 13 amino acids. Germline values: CDR1 WNHNN, CDR2 SYGVQD (reference sequence). V lost 0 bases, J lost 5 bases, and 0 bases stayed unmatched. The CDR3 loop is CASSESGGETQYF. The CDR3 DNA follows: TGCGCCAGCAGTGAGTCGGGGGGGGAGACCCAGTACTTC.

The V and J genes are TRBV29-1 and TRBJ2-7, with D maybe TRBD1 (5 bases). This CDR3 has 16 residues. CDR1 is SQVTM and CDR2 is ANQGSEA in the germline V gene. V was shortened by 6 bases and J by 3 bases, with 24 bases between the two germline ends. The CDR3 coding sequence is TGCAGCGTCCTACTTACCCTGACAGTCCCCATCTACGAGCAGTACTTC. This encodes CSVLLTLTVPIYEQYF.

The rearrangement joins TRBV6-5 to TRBJ2-3, with TRBD2 as a possible D gene (6 bases). V lost 3 bases to trimming and J lost 2 bases, with 12 bases between them. CDR3 size: 15 residues. Germline assignment: CDR1 MNHEY and CDR2 SVGAGI. The CDR3 bases are TGTGCCAGCAGTTATGGGGCGGGACTCACAGATACGCAGTATTTT. Translation gives CASSYGAGLTDTQYF.

This clone has just one count. The rearrangement uses TRBV5-1 and TRBJ2-5, with 13 bases that match TRBD2. In germline, CDR1 is SGHRS, CDR2 YFSETQ. The CDR3 runs 17 residues. The J segment lost 0 bases and the V segment lost 5 bases, leaving 7 bases of the junction unmatched. The chain's CDR3 is CASRRGLAGWYQETQYF. For the CDR3, the DNA is TGCGCCAGCAGGAGGGGACTAGCGGGATGGTACCAAGAGACCCAGTACTTC.

The chain employs TRBV5-1 and TRBJ2-1; unclear D gene. CDR1 is SGHRS and CDR2 is YFSETQ in the germline V gene. The CDR3 is 13 amino acids. The V and J ends lost 5 bases and 7 bases respectively, with 13 bases between them. The DNA of the CDR3 is TGCGCCAGCAGGATGACGGCCAGGAATGAGCAGTTCTTC. This gives the protein CASRMTARNEQFF.

This clone was seen a single time. This CDR3 is CASSPRQGPTGELFF. In nucleotides, the CDR3 is TGTGCCAGCAGTCCGAGGCAGGGGCCCACCGGGGAGCTGTTTTTT. The V and J genes are TRBV2 and TRBJ2-2; D might be TRBD1 (6 bases). Germline-derived CDR1 and CDR2 are SNHLY and FYNNEI. The V gene lost 5 bases and the J gene lost 4 bases, with 14 bases spanning the gap. The length of the CDR3 is 15 residues. Based on the CDR3 plus reference TRBV2 and TRBJ2-2, the full variable domain is EPEVTQTPSHQVTQMGQEVILRCVPISNHLYFYWYRQILGQKVEFLVSFYNNEISEKSEIFDDQFSVERPDGSNFTLKIRSTKLEDSAMYFCASSPRQGPTGELFFGEGSRLTVL.